The count of the clone carrying this T cell receptor beta chain is one. The antigen is unknown. The sample originates from a study of T cells after yellow fever vaccination. Study summary: Fractions low in cell number were prepared with SMART-Seq v4 Ultra Low Input.

Germline V lookup: CDR1 MGHRA, CDR2 YSYEKL. This CDR3 comprises 15 residues. Germline trimming cut 3 bases from V and 2 bases from J; bases unmatched to any gene: 3. The authors made TCR cDNA by 5'RACE template switching, adding a universal primer site and UMIs. TCRdb passed the 5' RACE reads through MiXCR, listing each CDR3 protein once. The sample has just under 600,000 distinct CDR3 sequences, about 13% seen once; the top ten hold over 13%. Regarding the study as a whole: Compared with primary, the secondary response was weaker and peaked at day 5, not 15.

The chain uses TRBV4-1 and TRBJ2-7; TRBD2 aligns across 11 bases. The clonotype comes from a man between 25 and 39 years old who received the YFV17D yellow fever vaccine. The sample in question was PBMCs, obtained on the day of the yellow fever booster vaccination. CDR3 sequence reads: CASSQGLAETYEQYF. Written as DNA, the CDR3 is TGCGCCAGCAGCCAGGGACTAGCGGAAACCTACGAGCAGTACTTC.